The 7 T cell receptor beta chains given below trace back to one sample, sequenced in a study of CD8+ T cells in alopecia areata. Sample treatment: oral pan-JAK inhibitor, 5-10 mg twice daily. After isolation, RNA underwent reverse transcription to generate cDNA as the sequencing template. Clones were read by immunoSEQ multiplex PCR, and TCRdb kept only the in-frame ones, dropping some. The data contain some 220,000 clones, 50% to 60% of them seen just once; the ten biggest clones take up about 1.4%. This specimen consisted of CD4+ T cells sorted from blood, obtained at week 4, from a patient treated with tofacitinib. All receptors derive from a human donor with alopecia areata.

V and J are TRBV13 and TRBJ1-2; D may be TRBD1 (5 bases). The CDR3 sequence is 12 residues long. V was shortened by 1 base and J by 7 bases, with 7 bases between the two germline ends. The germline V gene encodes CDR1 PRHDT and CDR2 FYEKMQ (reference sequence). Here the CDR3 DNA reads TGTGCCAGCAGCTTAGATGGGGGTGGCTACACCTTC. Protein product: CASSLDGGGYTF.

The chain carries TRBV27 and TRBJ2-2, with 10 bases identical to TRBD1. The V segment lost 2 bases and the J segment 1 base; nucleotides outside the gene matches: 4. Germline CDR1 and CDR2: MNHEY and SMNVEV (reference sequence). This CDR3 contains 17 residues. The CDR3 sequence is CASSLRQGAVNTGELFF. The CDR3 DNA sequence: TGTGCCAGCAGTTTAAGACAGGGGGCAGTGAACACCGGGGAGCTGTTTTTT.

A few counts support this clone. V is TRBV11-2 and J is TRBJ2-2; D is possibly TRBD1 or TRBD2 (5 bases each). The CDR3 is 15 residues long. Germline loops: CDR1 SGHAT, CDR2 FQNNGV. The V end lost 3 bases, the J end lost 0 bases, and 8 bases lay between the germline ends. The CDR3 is CASSFGTANTGELFF. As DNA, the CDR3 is TGTGCCAGCAGCTTTGGGACGGCGAACACCGGGGAGCTGTTTTTT. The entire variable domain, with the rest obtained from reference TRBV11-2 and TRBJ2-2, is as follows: EAGVAQSPRYKIIEKRQSVAFWCNPISGHATLYWYQQILGQGPKLLIQFQNNGVVDDSQLPKDRFSAERLKGVDSTLKIQPAKLEDSAVYLCASSFGTANTGELFFGEGSRLTVL.

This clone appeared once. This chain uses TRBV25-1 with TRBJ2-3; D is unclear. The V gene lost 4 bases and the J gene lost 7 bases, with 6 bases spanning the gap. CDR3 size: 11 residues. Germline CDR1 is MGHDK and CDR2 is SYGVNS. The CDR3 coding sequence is TGTGCCAGCAGTGGGGTGAATACGCAGTATTTT. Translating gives CASSGVNTQYF.

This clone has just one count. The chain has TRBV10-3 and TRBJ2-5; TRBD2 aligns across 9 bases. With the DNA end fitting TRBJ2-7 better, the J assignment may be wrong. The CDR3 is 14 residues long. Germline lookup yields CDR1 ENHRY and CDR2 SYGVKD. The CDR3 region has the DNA TGTGCCATCAGCCCTAGCGGGGACGACTACGAGCAGTACTTC. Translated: CAISPSGDDYEQYF.

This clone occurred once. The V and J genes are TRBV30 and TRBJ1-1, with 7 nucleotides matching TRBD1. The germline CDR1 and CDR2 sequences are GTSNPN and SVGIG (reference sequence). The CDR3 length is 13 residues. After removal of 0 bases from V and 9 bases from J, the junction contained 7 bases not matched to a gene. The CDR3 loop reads CAWSVGLQGQAFF. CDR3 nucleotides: TGTGCCTGGAGTGTGGGACTACAGGGGCAAGCTTTCTTT.

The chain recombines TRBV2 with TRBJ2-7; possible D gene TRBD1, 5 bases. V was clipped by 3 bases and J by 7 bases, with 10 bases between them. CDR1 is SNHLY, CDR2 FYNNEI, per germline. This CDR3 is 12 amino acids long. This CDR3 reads CASSEARGEQYF. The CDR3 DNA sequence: TGTGCCAGCAGTGAGGCTAGGGGTGAGCAGTACTTC.